This T cell receptor beta chain was identified in a study of T cell responses to AZD1222 COVID-19 vaccine. The protocol was immunoSEQ multiplex PCR, while the TCRdb copy is restricted to in-frame clones and leaves out a portion. This sample carries around 99,000 clones, roughly 89% of them seen once, and the ten largest clones take 20% to 25%. Germline assignment: CDR1 LNHDA and CDR2 SQIVND (reference sequence). The trim removed 6 bases at V and 4 bases at J, leaving 12 bases unmatched. This CDR3 region has 15 residues. The rearrangement links TRBV19 to TRBJ2-7; 7 nucleotides agree with TRBD1. The sample consisted of peripheral blood, taken on day 0 of AZD1222 vaccination. The clonotype comes from an adult in good health. The CDR3 nucleotides read TGTGCCAGTAGCAACCAGCAAGGGGGCCCTTACGAGCAGTACTTC. It translates to CASSNQQGGPYEQYF.